A selection of T cell receptor beta chains follows, all from one sample in a study of T cell responses to AZD1222 COVID-19 vaccine. The protocol was immunoSEQ multiplex PCR, while the TCRdb copy is restricted to in-frame clones and leaves out a portion. The data show tens of thousands of clones, 80% to 90% seen once. The sample consisted of peripheral blood, taken on day 0 of AZD1222 vaccination. The receptors derive from an adult in good health. Each CDR3 is given with its conserved first and last residue. D genes are given only for firm matches. The listing skips clone size in some rows; elsewhere it reads once, few, many or a size class.

d_gene: .
abundance: .
v_gene: TRBV6-5
j_gene: TRBJ1-2
CDR3aa: CASSEDHGPMGYTF
CDR3nt: TGTGCCAGCAGCGAGGACCATGGGCCTATGGGCTACACCTTC

d_gene: TRBD2
abundance: .
v_gene: TRBV7-8
j_gene: TRBJ2-2
CDR3aa: CASSLFSSGVTGELFF
CDR3nt: TGTGCCAGCAGCTTGTTTTCTAGCGGGGTCACCGGGGAGCTGTTTTTT

d_gene: TRBD1
abundance: once
v_gene: TRBV19
j_gene: TRBJ2-1
CDR3aa: CASSSGQVVYNEQFF
CDR3nt: TGTGCCAGTAGCTCGGGACAGGTGGTCTACAATGAGCAGTTCTTC

d_gene: TRBD1
abundance: .
v_gene: TRBV6-1
j_gene: TRBJ2-1
CDR3aa: CASSSMDRGRNEQFF
CDR3nt: TGTGCCAGCAGTTCTATGGACAGGGGAAGGAATGAGCAGTTCTTC

d_gene: .
abundance: .
v_gene: TRBV29-1
j_gene: TRBJ1-2
CDR3aa: CSVEDTPYGYTF
CDR3nt: TGCAGCGTTGAAGATACTCCCTATGGCTACACCTTC

d_gene: TRBD2
abundance: .
v_gene: TRBV5-1
j_gene: TRBJ2-7
CDR3aa: CASSTLSSGGSYEQYF
CDR3nt: TGCGCCAGCAGCACCCTGTCTAGCGGGGGCTCCTACGAGCAGTACTTC

d_gene: .
abundance: .
v_gene: TRBV10-3
j_gene: TRBJ2-2
CDR3aa: CAISSRDINTGELFF
CDR3nt: TGTGCCATCAGTTCGCGGGACATTAACACCGGGGAGCTGTTTTTT

d_gene: .
abundance: .
v_gene: TRBV9
j_gene: TRBJ2-5
CDR3aa: CASSVGLRQETQYF
CDR3nt: TGTGCCAGCAGCGTAGGACTGCGGCAAGAGACCCAGTACTTC

d_gene: .
abundance: .
v_gene: TRBV12-5
j_gene: TRBJ1-4
CDR3aa: CASARTANEKLFF
CDR3nt: TGTGCTAGTGCCCGGACCGCTAATGAAAAACTGTTTTTT

d_gene: .
abundance: .
v_gene: TRBV7-9
j_gene: TRBJ1-1
CDR3aa: CASSLARGRPVAFF
CDR3nt: TGTGCCAGCAGCTTAGCAAGAGGCAGACCCGTAGCTTTCTTT

d_gene: .
abundance: .
v_gene: TRBV25-1
j_gene: TRBJ1-1
CDR3aa: CASSVHTEAFF
CDR3nt: TGTGCCAGCAGTGTGCACACTGAAGCTTTCTTT